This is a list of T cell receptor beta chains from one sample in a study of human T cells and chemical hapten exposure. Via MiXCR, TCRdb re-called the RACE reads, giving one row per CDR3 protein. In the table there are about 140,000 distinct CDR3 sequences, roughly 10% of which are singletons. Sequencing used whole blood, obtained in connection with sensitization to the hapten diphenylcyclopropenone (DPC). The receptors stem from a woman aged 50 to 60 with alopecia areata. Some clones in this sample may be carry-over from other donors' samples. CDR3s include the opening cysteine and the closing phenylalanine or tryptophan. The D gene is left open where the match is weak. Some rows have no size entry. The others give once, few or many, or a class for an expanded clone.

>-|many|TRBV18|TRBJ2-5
CASSPLPGETQYF
TGTGCCAGCTCACCACTGCCTGGGGAGACCCAGTACTTC
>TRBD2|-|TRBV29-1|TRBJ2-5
CSVAAGTSAKETQYF
TGCAGCGTTGCCGCCGGGACTAGCGCCAAGGAGACCCAGTACTTC
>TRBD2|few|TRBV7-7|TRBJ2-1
CASSSGTSGRTSSYNEQFF
TGTGCTAGCAGCTCAGGGACTAGCGGGAGGACCTCCTCCTACAATGAGCAGTTCTTC
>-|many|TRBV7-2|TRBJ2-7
CASSPELGRPYEQYF
TGTGCCAGCAGCCCCGAGCTAGGGCGTCCCTACGAGCAGTACTTC
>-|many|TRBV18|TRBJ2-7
CASSPGTESSYEQYF
TGTGCCAGCTCACCAGGCACAGAGTCCTCCTACGAGCAGTACTTC
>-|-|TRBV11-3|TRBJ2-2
CASTAIGTGELFF
TGTGCCAGCACCGCCATAGGCACCGGGGAGCTGTTTTTT
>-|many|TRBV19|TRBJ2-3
CASSIGFGGTDTQYF
TGTGCCAGTAGTATCGGATTTGGGGGCACAGATACGCAGTATTTT
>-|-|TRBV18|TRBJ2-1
CASSPEGGRMGQFF
TGTGCCAGCTCACCCGAAGGCGGGCGAATGGGGCAGTTCTTC
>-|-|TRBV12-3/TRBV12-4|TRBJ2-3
CASGLGNTQYF
TGTGCCAGCGGGTTGGGGAATACGCAGTATTTT
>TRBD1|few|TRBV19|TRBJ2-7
CASSMVGDRGHEQYF
TGTGCCAGTAGTATGGTGGGGGACAGGGGCCACGAGCAGTACTTC
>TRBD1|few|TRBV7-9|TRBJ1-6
CASSFEGASSPLHF
TGTGCCAGCAGCTTCGAGGGGGCGAGTTCACCCCTCCACTTT
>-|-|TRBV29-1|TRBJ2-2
CSVAGPNTGELFF
TGCAGCGTTGCCGGGCCGAACACCGGGGAGCTGTTTTTT
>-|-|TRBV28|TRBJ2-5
CASSLSGSLQETQHF
TGTGCCAGCAGTCTCTCCGGGTCTCTCCAAGAGACCCAGCACTTC
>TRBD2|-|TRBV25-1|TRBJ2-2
CASSVPGGGTGELFF
TGTGCCAGCAGTGTCCCGGGAGGCGGCACCGGGGAGCTGTTTTTT
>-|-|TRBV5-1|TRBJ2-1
CASSLETRTSYNEQFF
TGCGCCAGCAGCTTGGAGACCAGAACCTCCTACAATGAGCAGTTCTTC
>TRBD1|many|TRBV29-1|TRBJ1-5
CSVGTGVAPQHF
TGCAGCGTTGGGACAGGGGTTGCGCCCCAGCATTTT